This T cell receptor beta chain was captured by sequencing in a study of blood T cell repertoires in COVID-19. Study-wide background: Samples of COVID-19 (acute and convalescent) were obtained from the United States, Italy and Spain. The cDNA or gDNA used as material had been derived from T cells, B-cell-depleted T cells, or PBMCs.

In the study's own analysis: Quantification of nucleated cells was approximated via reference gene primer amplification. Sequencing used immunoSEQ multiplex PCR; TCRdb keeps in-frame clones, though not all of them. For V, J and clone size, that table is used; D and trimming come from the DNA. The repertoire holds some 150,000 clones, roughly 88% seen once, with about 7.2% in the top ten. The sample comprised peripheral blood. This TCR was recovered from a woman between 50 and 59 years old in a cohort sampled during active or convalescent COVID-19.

CDR3 nucleotide sequence: TGTGCCAGCAGCCCCAGGGGGTACTTC. Its translation is CASSPRGYF. V and J are TRBV6-5 and TRBJ2-5, with a possible D match to TRBD1 (6 bases). Germline values: CDR1 MNHEY, CDR2 SVGAGI. There are 9 residues in the CDR3. Trimming shortened V by 6 bases and J by 13 bases, and 9 bases separated the two germline ends.